The clone carrying this T cell receptor beta chain was counted between two and nine times. Antigen: not known. CDR3 length: 17 amino acids. The germline V gene has CDR1 SGHTA and CDR2 FQGNSA. The junction had 13 bases not matched to a gene; V was cut back by 5 bases and J by 2 bases. This record belongs to a study of beta chain features in type 1 diabetes. Study background: No patient-donor differences in age, gender, total cells or subset yield. Study findings and constraints: Sequencing of cDNA might inflate the share of cells that strongly express TCR. In all four CD4+ subsets, TCRB CDR3 length was significantly, moderately reduced in type 1 diabetes.

Reverse transcribing all isolated RNA meant expressed TCRB transcripts were sequenced. Sequenced by immunoSEQ multiplex PCR; TCRdb stores in-frame clones only, minus some. The sample lists around 280,000 clones; approximately 16% were seen once. The sequence was collected from a man between 18 and 35 years old with type 1 diabetes. Sequenced material: naive CD4+ T cells from blood. This chain uses TRBV7-2 with TRBJ2-7; 9 nucleotides line up with TRBD1. The CDR3 DNA reads as TGTGCCAGCAGCACCATGGGCCCAGGGACAGGGACCTACGAGCAGTACTTC. It translates to CASSTMGPGTGTYEQYF.